The text below deals with one T cell receptor beta chain. The antigen is undetermined. MiXCR was run by TCRdb on the 5' RACE reads, yielding one entry per CDR3 protein. Found here are around 110,000 distinct CDR3 sequences, about 17% of them singletons; the top ten hold less than 35%. The sample comes from a study of T-cell memory formation after mild COVID-19. Study-wide results and limits: Day 15 to 85 contracting clones showed balanced CD4/CD8; day 15 to 37 expanders favored CD4+.

Germline CDR1 and CDR2: LNHDA and SQIVND (reference sequence). V gave up 3 bases and J gave up 5 bases, with 13 bases separating them. CDR3 length: 14 amino acids. The specimen was PBMCs or a T cell subset sorted from them (not recorded which). The source of this sequence is an adult woman who had mild COVID-19 (a few samples of this study predate the infection). Cell type and time point are not known. The chain employs TRBV19 and TRBJ2-5, with D unresolved. The CDR3 DNA sequence: TGTGCCAGTAGTATTTCGGGCTGGGGTGAGACCCAGTACTTC. Translation: CASSISGWGETQYF.